This T cell receptor (beta chain) is from a study of cytomegalovirus exposure and HLA in healthy donors. This clone has only a few counts. What it binds is not known. The CDR3 is 15 residues long. The trim removed 5 bases at V and 4 bases at J, leaving 6 bases unmatched. Germline-derived CDR1 and CDR2 are MNHNS and SASEGT. Regarding the study as a whole: The CMV antigen specificity of three CMV-associated chains was confirmed through in vitro analysis. Some segments of the V type, notably TRBV6-2 and TRBV6-3, were excluded as indistinguishable.

Vbeta (60) and Jbeta (13) primers were used in the PCR. The assay was immunoSEQ multiplex PCR, and TCRdb's table has in-frame clones only and misses some. This table holds 150,000 to 200,000 clones, approximately 12% found once. The sequence was collected from a man aged 45-60 years in good health and CMV-seropositive. The sequenced sample was PBMCs. This sequence joins TRBV6-1 and TRBJ1-5, with 9 bases identical to TRBD1. CDR3: CASSFRQGGNQPQHF. Written as DNA, the CDR3 is TGTGCCAGCAGTTTTCGACAGGGGGGGAATCAGCCCCAGCATTTT.